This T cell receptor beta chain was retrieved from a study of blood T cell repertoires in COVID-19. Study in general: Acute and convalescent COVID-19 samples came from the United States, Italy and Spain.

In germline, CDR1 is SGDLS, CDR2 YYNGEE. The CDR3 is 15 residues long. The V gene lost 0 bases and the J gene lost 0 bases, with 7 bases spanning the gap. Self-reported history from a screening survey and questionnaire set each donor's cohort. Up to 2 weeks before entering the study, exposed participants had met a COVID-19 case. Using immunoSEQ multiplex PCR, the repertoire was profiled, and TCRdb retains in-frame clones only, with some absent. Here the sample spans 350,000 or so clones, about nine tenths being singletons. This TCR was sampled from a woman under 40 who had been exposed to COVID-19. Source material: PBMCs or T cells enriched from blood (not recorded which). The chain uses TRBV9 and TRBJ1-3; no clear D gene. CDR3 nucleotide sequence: TGTGCCAGCAGCGTAGGGGCAGACTCTGGAAACACCATATATTTT. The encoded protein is CASSVGADSGNTIYF.